The 14 T cell receptor beta chains reported below all come from one sample, sequenced in a study of blood T cell repertoires in COVID-19. Repertoires were generated with immunoSEQ multiplex PCR, while TCRdb's copy carries only in-frame clones and drops some. The table records about 140,000 clones, about 89% of them present only once. Material for sequencing was peripheral blood. The receptor set was obtained from a man aged 50 to 59 with active COVID-19.

The rearrangement links TRBV4-1 to TRBJ1-2, with a weak D call TRBD1 (6 bases). Trimming removed 0 bases from V and 5 bases from J, with 13 bases in between. This CDR3 contains 15 residues. The germline gives CDR1 MGHRA, CDR2 YSYEKL. The CDR3 DNA sequence: TGCGCCAGCAGCCAAGAAAGGACAGAATCTTATGGCTACACCTTC. Translation: CASSQERTESYGYTF.

The V gene is TRBV27, the J gene TRBJ2-1; TRBD1 matches 9 bases. CDR1 is MNHEY, CDR2 SMNVEV, per germline (reference sequence). V lost 0 bases and J lost 9; bases outside the gene matches: 0. The CDR3 runs 13 residues. CDR3 nucleotide sequence: TGTGCCAGCAGTTTATCGACAGGGGGTGAGCAGTTCTTC. It translates to CASSLSTGGEQFF.

This sequence joins TRBV12-3 or TRBV12-4 and TRBJ1-2, with D possibly matching TRBD1 (5 bases). The CDR3 sequence is 13 residues long. V lost 2 bases, J lost 4 bases, and 8 bases lay in between. The CDR3 here is CASSLTGTYGYTF. The CDR3 nucleotides read TGTGCCAGCAGTTTAACAGGAACCTATGGCTACACCTTC.

V is TRBV27 and J is TRBJ2-1; no definite D call. Trimming left V 6 bases short and J 4 bases short, with 13 bases between. The CDR3 is 14 amino acids. The germline gives CDR1 MNHEY, CDR2 SMNVEV (reference sequence). CDR3 nucleotides: TGTGCCAGCAGCCCCGTACTGATATACAATGAGCAGTTCTTC. Translated: CASSPVLIYNEQFF.

J is TRBJ2-3 and V is TRBV10-2; 8 nucleotides agree with TRBD2. This CDR3 has 15 residues. The germline V gene encodes CDR1 WSHSY and CDR2 SAAADI. V was clipped by 1 base and J by 3 bases; unmatched bases: 3. For the CDR3, the DNA is TGCGCCAGCAGTGAGTTGGGACTAGGGACAGATACGCAGTATTTT. Translated, it gives CASSELGLGTDTQYF.

The gene calls are TRBV7-2 and TRBJ2-5; D is unresolved. Per germline, CDR1 SGHTA and CDR2 FQGNSA. V lost 1 base, J lost 0 bases, and 9 bases lay in between. This CDR3 contains 15 residues. Here the CDR3 reads CASSLGSANQETQYF. For the CDR3, the DNA is TGTGCCAGCAGCTTAGGGTCTGCGAACCAAGAGACCCAGTACTTC.

V is TRBV18 and J is TRBJ2-1, with 7 positions matching TRBD2. V was pared by 3 bases and J by 2 bases, with 7 bases of the junction left unmatched. The CDR3 extends over 16 amino acids. Looked up from germline, CDR1 is KGHSH and CDR2 is LQKENI. CDR3 protein: CASSPLGGGTYNEQFF. CDR3 nucleotides: TGTGCCAGCTCACCCCTGGGGGGGGGAACCTACAATGAGCAGTTCTTC.

The V and J genes are TRBV27 and TRBJ1-6; 8 bases map to TRBD1. This CDR3 has 15 amino acids. Trimming cost V 5 bases and J 6 bases; bases outside gene matches: 6. CDR1 is MNHEY, CDR2 SMNVEV, per germline (reference sequence). The chain's CDR3 is CASSALDRGNSPLHF. In DNA, the CDR3 is TGTGCCAGCAGTGCCCTAGACAGGGGTAATTCACCCCTCCACTTT.

This chain links TRBV6-6 with TRBJ2-1; 7 positions agree with TRBD2. V dropped 5 bases and J dropped 2; count of bases not matched to a gene: 9. CDR3 size: 16 residues. Germline lookup yields CDR1 MNHNY and CDR2 SVGAGI (reference sequence). CDR3 region: CASSRQGSGAYNEQFF. The CDR3 coding sequence is TGTGCCAGCAGTCGCCAAGGGAGCGGGGCCTACAATGAGCAGTTCTTC.

This chain links TRBV6-5 with TRBJ1-2; D remains unclear. The CDR3 is 14 amino acids. V was clipped by 6 bases and J by 2 bases, with 13 bases between them. CDR1 and CDR2 (germline): MNHEY, SVGAGI. CDR3 sequence: CASSSPGKNYGYTF. The CDR3 coding sequence is TGTGCCAGCAGCTCCCCGGGGAAAAACTATGGCTACACCTTC.

The chain uses TRBV2 and TRBJ2-2, with TRBD1 as a possible D gene (6 bases). CDR1 and CDR2 (germline): SNHLY, FYNNEI. There are 15 residues in the CDR3. The ends were cut back, 8 bases at V and 3 bases at J, with 16 bases in the middle. CDR3: CASRLDPGDTGELFF. CDR3 DNA sequence: TGTGCCAGCCGGTTAGATCCAGGGGACACCGGGGAGCTGTTTTTT.

The rearrangement uses TRBV5-6 and TRBJ2-7, with D unresolved. CDR1 is SGHDT, CDR2 YYEEEE, per germline. V lost 0 bases to trimming and J lost 6 bases, with 7 bases between them. This CDR3 contains 12 residues. This CDR3 reads CASSLVRSEQYF. The CDR3 nucleotides are TGTGCCAGCAGCTTGGTTAGGAGCGAGCAGTACTTC.

The chain joins TRBV12-3 or TRBV12-4 to TRBJ1-5; unclear D gene. Trimming cost V 6 bases and J 9 bases, with 15 bases left between them. The CDR3 is 13 amino acids. This chain's CDR3 is CASRPAGVVPQHF. CDR3 sequence (DNA): TGTGCCAGCAGGCCTGCAGGCGTTGTGCCCCAGCATTTT.

This chain links TRBV14 with TRBJ2-4, with D perhaps TRBD1 (6 bases). The CDR3 runs 15 residues. V was pared by 0 bases and J by 7 bases, with 13 bases between. Germline-derived CDR1 and CDR2 are SGHDN and FVKESK. The CDR3 loop is CASSQELDRRNIQYF. The CDR3 DNA sequence: TGTGCCAGCAGCCAAGAACTAGACAGGCGTAACATTCAGTACTTC.